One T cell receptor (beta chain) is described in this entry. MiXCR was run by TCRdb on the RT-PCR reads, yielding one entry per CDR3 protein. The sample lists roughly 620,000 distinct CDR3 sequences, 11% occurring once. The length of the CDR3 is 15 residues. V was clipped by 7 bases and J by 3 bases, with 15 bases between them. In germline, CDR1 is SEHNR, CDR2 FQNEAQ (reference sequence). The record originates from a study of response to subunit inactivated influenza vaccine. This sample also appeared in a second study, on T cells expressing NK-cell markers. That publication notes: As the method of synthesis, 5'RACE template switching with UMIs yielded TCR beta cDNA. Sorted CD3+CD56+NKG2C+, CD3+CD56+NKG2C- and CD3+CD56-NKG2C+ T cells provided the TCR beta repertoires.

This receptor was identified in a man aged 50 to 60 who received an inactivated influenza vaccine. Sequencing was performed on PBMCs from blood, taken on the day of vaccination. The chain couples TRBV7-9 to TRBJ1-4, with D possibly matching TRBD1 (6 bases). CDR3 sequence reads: CASTPWGGSNEKLFF. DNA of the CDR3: TGTGCCAGCACCCCCTGGGGGGGCTCTAATGAAAAACTGTTTTTT.